This T cell receptor beta chain was recovered during a study of T cells in Graves' hyperthyroidism and ophthalmopathy. Study overall: Pretreatment peripheral blood was obtained at initial diagnosis.

This clonotype was seen a few times. The antigen remains undetermined. Inclusion characteristics of ophthalmopathy patients comprised a Clinical Activity Score of at least 3, a NOSPECS grade of at least 4, and duration under 3 months. Lactation, pregnancy, other autoimmune disease or uncontrolled infection led to exclusion of patients. Findings and limits, study-wide: Blood also carried most thyroid clonotypes expanded above 0.001.

What was amplified from RNA transcripts were TCR beta CDR3 regions. The study used the HTBI primer set for a first-round RT-PCR of the TCR CDR3. TCRdb fed the multiplex PCR reads into MiXCR, producing one record per CDR3 protein. Of 490,000 or so distinct CDR3 sequences listed, about 16% are singletons. V shed 4 bases and J shed 3 bases, with 12 bases lying between them. CDR3 length equals 14 residues. In germline, CDR1 is SGHTS, CDR2 YDEGEE. The sample was blood. V is TRBV5-8 and J is TRBJ2-3, with a weak D call TRBD2 (6 bases). This receptor was identified in a woman in her twenties or thirties with Graves' ophthalmopathy. The CDR3 sequence is CASSPGLMTDTQYF. CDR3 in DNA: TGTGCCAGCAGCCCTGGACTAATGACAGATACGCAGTATTTT.